The 30 T cell receptor beta chains below all came from one sample that was sequenced in a study of shared T cell receptors in the human thymus. Measured with immunoSEQ multiplex PCR; TCRdb has only the in-frame clones, and not every one. This table has fewer than 700,000 clones, around 89% appearing once. The sample also formed part of further work on human thymus T cells.

Sequencing input: thymocytes. Every receptor here comes from a boy under three years old with a congenital heart defect.

V gene TRBV27 combines with J gene TRBJ1-4, with a weak D call TRBD1 (6 bases). Trimming cost V 4 bases and J 8 bases, with 23 bases left between them. The germline V gene has CDR1 MNHEY and CDR2 SMNVEV (reference sequence). CDR3 length equals 17 residues. The CDR3: CASSYLTGPGPLEKLFF. The DNA for the CDR3 is TGTGCCAGCAGTTACCTGACAGGTCCGGGCCCGCTAGAAAAACTGTTTTTT.

This sequence joins TRBV29-1 and TRBJ2-5, with D possibly being TRBD1 (5 bases). This CDR3 region has 16 residues. CDR1 and CDR2 (germline): SQVTM, ANQGSEA. Deletions cut 3 bases from V and 2 bases from J, with 19 bases between. For the CDR3, the DNA is TGCAGCGTTGATCACTGGCCTTACAGGAGACAAGAGACCCAGTACTTC. Amino acid sequence: CSVDHWPYRRQETQYF.

The V and J genes are TRBV28 and TRBJ1-5; 7 bases match TRBD1. The CDR3 totals 15 residues. Germline CDR1 and CDR2: MDHEN and SYDVKM. The V gene end was trimmed by 8 bases and the J gene end by 6 bases; junction bases not matched to a gene: 13. The DNA for the CDR3 is TGTGCCAGCCACGAGGGACAGCTTAAGCCTCAGCCCCAGCATTTT. It translates to CASHEGQLKPQPQHF.

The gene calls are TRBV4-3 and TRBJ2-4; 11 nucleotides agree with TRBD2. Germline CDR1 reads LGHNA; CDR2 reads YSLEER. Trimming at V came to 3 bases and at J to 0 bases, leaving 10 bases not matched to a gene. CDR3 length: 19 amino acids. CDR3 nucleotides: TGCGCCAGCAGCCAGGAGGCCGGACTAGCGGGCGTAGCCAAAAACATTCAGTACTTC. Translated, it gives CASSQEAGLAGVAKNIQYF.

V gene TRBV21-1 combines with J gene TRBJ2-4; the tabulated D call, TRBD1, remains unverified against the DNA. TRBV21-1 is given as a pseudogene. This CDR3 comprises 15 residues. The CDR3 sequence is CASSPSGQTENIQYF. Here the CDR3 DNA reads TGTGCCAGCAGCCCCTCGGGACAGACCGAAAACATTCAGTACTTC.

This chain links TRBV30 with TRBJ1-3, with D hard to call. The germline CDR1 and CDR2 sequences are GTSNPN and SVGIG (reference sequence). V was pared by 2 bases and J by 6 bases, with 8 bases between. The CDR3 extends over 12 amino acids. CDR3 sequence: CAWSWGANTIYF. The CDR3 nucleotides read TGTGCCTGGAGTTGGGGAGCAAACACCATATATTTT.

The rearrangement uses TRBV7-2 and TRBJ2-1, with TRBD2 matching 7 bases. CDR3 length equals 18 residues. Germline lookup yields CDR1 SGHTA and CDR2 FQGNSA. Trimming at V came to 5 bases and at J to 5 bases, leaving 18 bases not matched to a gene. In nucleotides, the CDR3 is TGTGCCAGCAGCCAAGCCTACCGACTAGCAGTCCGTAACAATGAGCAGTTCTTC. It translates to CASSQAYRLAVRNNEQFF. The full variable domain, with the rest looked up from reference TRBV7-2 and TRBJ2-1, is GAGVSQSPSNKVTEKGKDVELRCDPISGHTALYWYRQSLGQGLEFLIYFQGNSAPDKSGLPSDRFSAERTGGSVSTLTIQRTQQEDSAVYLCASSQAYRLAVRNNEQFFGPGTRLTVL.

Here the CDR3 reads CASSLATGGNLYGYTF. The CDR3 nucleotides are TGTGCCAGCAGCTTAGCTACAGGGGGGAATCTCTATGGCTACACCTTC. The rearrangement joins TRBV11-2 to TRBJ1-2, with TRBD1 matching 8 bases. Germline V CDR1 and CDR2: SGHAT, FQNNGV. The CDR3 extends over 16 amino acids. V dropped 1 base and J dropped 4; count of bases not matched to a gene: 8. The full variable domain, completed using reference TRBV11-2 and TRBJ1-2, is EAGVAQSPRYKIIEKRQSVAFWCNPISGHATLYWYQQILGQGPKLLIQFQNNGVVDDSQLPKDRFSAERLKGVDSTLKIQPAKLEDSAVYLCASSLATGGNLYGYTFGSGTRLTVV.

This chain connects TRBV6-1 to TRBJ2-7; D uncertain. Trimming took off 8 bases at V and 2 bases at J, with 10 bases between the two ends. Looked up from germline, CDR1 is MNHNS and CDR2 is SASEGT. This CDR3 has 12 amino acids. The CDR3 is CASVSATYEQYF. DNA of the CDR3: TGTGCCAGCGTCAGCGCTACCTACGAGCAGTACTTC.

Written as DNA, the CDR3 is TGTGCCAGCAGCCCCGGGGGAACTAGTCTGTTCCATGAGCAGTTCTTC. Its protein product is CASSPGGTSLFHEQFF. The chain recombines TRBV14 with TRBJ2-1, with D possibly TRBD2 on 6 matching bases. This CDR3 region has 16 residues. Germline CDR1 reads SGHDN; CDR2 reads FVKESK. The V gene lost 4 bases and the J gene lost 8 bases, with 21 bases spanning the gap. The whole variable domain, remainder taken from reference TRBV14 and TRBJ2-1, is EAGVTQFPSHSVIEKGQTVTLRCDPISGHDNLYWYRRVMGKEIKFLLHFVKESKQDESGMPNNRFLAERTGGTYSTLKVQPAELEDSGVYFCASSPGGTSLFHEQFFGPGTRLTVL.

In DNA form, the CDR3 reads TGTGCCACCAGCATATGGACTAGCAGTGAGCAGTTCTTC. The encoded protein is CATSIWTSSEQFF. The V call is TRBV15, the J call TRBJ2-1; 8 bases are a match to TRBD2. CDR1 is LNHNV and CDR2 is YYDKDF in the germline V gene (reference sequence). V gave up 4 bases and J gave up 9 bases; unmatched junction bases: 5. CDR3 length: 13 residues.

The chain recombines TRBV11-2 with TRBJ2-1, with 10 positions matching TRBD2. This CDR3 comprises 14 residues. Per germline, CDR1 SGHAT and CDR2 FQNNGV. J gave up 7 bases and V 5 bases, and 5 bases lay outside the gene matches. The CDR3 DNA reads as TGTGCCAGCAGCACCCTAGCGGGAGAAAATGAGCAGTTCTTC. Its translation: CASSTLAGENEQFF.

A single count supports this clone. V and J are TRBV30 and TRBJ2-2; 10 bases map to TRBD2. V gave up 3 bases and J gave up 4 bases; unmatched junction bases: 5. The V gene's germline CDR1 is GTSNPN and CDR2 SVGIG (reference sequence). The CDR3 runs to 15 residues. The CDR3 sequence: CAWRPGLARTGELFF. The CDR3 nucleotides are TGTGCCTGGAGGCCGGGACTAGCGCGCACCGGGGAGCTGTTTTTT.

The chain links TRBV4-1 to TRBJ2-5, with TRBD2 identical over 9 bases. The CDR3 extends over 19 amino acids. The V gene end was trimmed by 2 bases and the J gene end by 4 bases; junction bases not matched to a gene: 17. CDR1 MGHRA and CDR2 YSYEKL come from the germline V gene. The chain's CDR3 is CASSQRRSGRGGALETQYF. The CDR3 DNA sequence: TGCGCCAGCAGCCAACGGCGTAGCGGGAGAGGTGGGGCGTTAGAGACCCAGTACTTC.

The gene calls are TRBV11-2 and TRBJ2-7, with a weak D call TRBD2 (5 bases). Germline CDR1 is SGHAT and CDR2 is FQNNGV. There are 17 residues in the CDR3. The V end was cut by 1 base, the J end by 0 bases, with 16 bases between. CDR3 region: CASSLGPGGPLSYEQYF. CDR3 coding DNA: TGTGCCAGCAGCTTAGGGCCTGGCGGGCCCCTCTCCTACGAGCAGTACTTC.

The chain joins TRBV7-4 to TRBJ2-5; 11 positions agree with TRBD2. CDR3 length: 16 amino acids. Germline CDR1 and CDR2: SGHVT and SQSDAQ. Trimming cost V 4 bases and J 11 bases; bases outside gene matches: 15. CDR3 sequence (DNA): TGTGCCAGCAGCTCAAATAGCGGGAGGGATAAGAGAAAGCAGTACTTC. It codes for CASSSNSGRDKRKQYF.

This chain joins TRBV2 and TRBJ2-7; 7 bases map to TRBD2. The CDR3 has 16 amino acids. Germline CDR1 reads SNHLY; CDR2 reads FYNNEI. The J segment lost 3 bases and the V segment lost 5 bases, leaving 13 bases of the junction unmatched. The CDR3 region has the DNA TGTGCCAGCAGTTTAGCGGATCGGGAGGTAAGCTACGAGCAGTACTTC. Translated, it gives CASSLADREVSYEQYF.

This rearrangement joins TRBV2 to TRBJ1-2; the match to TRBD1 covers 8 bases. V was pared by 11 bases and J by 4 bases, with 9 bases of the junction left unmatched. This CDR3 is 13 amino acids long. Germline CDR1 SNHLY, CDR2 FYNNEI. The CDR3 region has the DNA TGTGCCGCCCAAACGGGACAGGTCTATGGCTACACCTTC. Encoded protein: CAAQTGQVYGYTF.

As concerns this clone: The sample carries other DNA sequences with the same CDR3. This chain links TRBV7-9 with TRBJ2-2; maybe TRBD1 (5 bases). CDR3 length equals 14 residues. Germline CDR1 reads SEHNR; CDR2 reads FQNEAQ (reference sequence). Trimming removed 1 base from V and 6 bases from J, with 9 bases in between. CDR3 sequence: CASSLGGRPGELFF. The CDR3, as DNA: TGTGCCAGCAGCTTAGGGGGCCGGCCCGGGGAGCTGTTTTTT.

V gene TRBV7-2 combines with J gene TRBJ1-5; TRBD1 matches 11 bases. V was pared by 5 bases and J by 3 bases, with 6 bases of the junction left unmatched. Per the germline V gene, CDR1 is SGHTA and CDR2 is FQGNSA. The CDR3 has 16 residues. The CDR3 loop reads CASSPGQGAFNQPQHF. In DNA form, the CDR3 reads TGTGCCAGCAGCCCTGGACAGGGGGCGTTCAATCAGCCCCAGCATTTT.

This rearrangement joins TRBV6-1 to TRBJ1-5; possible D gene TRBD1, 6 bases. The CDR3 is made up of 13 amino acids. The V end was cut by 4 bases, the J end by 7 bases, with 11 bases between. Germline lookup yields CDR1 MNHNS and CDR2 SASEGT. The CDR3 region is CASSAGAGQPQHF. DNA of the CDR3: TGTGCCAGCAGTGCAGGGGCAGGGCAGCCCCAGCATTTT.

This chain links TRBV30 with TRBJ2-3, with 7 bases matching TRBD2. CDR1 and CDR2 from the germline V gene are GTSNPN and SVGIG (reference sequence). After removal of 3 bases from V and 0 bases from J, the junction contained 0 bases not matched to a gene. This CDR3 contains 13 residues. The CDR3 sequence is CAWRGGSTDTQYF. DNA for the CDR3: TGTGCCTGGAGGGGGGGGAGCACAGATACGCAGTATTTT.

This clone has just one count. V usage is TRBV2 and J usage is TRBJ2-4; D is ambiguous. The CDR3 spans 16 residues. Per germline, CDR1 SNHLY and CDR2 FYNNEI. Between the trimmed V and J ends, which lost 8 bases and 1 base, there was a span of 18 bases. CDR3 sequence reads: CASAHFSVKAKNIQYF. DNA for the CDR3: TGTGCCAGCGCGCACTTCTCCGTCAAGGCCAAAAACATTCAGTACTTC.

The chain employs TRBV11-2 and TRBJ1-3; 8 bases align to TRBD1. Germline loops: CDR1 SGHAT, CDR2 FQNNGV. Trimming at V came to 0 bases and at J to 4 bases, leaving 11 bases not matched to a gene. This CDR3 spans 18 amino acids. CDR3 nucleotide sequence: TGTGCCAGCAGCTTAGAACTACGGCAGGGGGCTGGAGGAAACACCATATATTTT. Translated, it gives CASSLELRQGAGGNTIYF.

This chain connects TRBV27 to TRBJ2-3, with 13 positions matching TRBD2. CDR3 length equals 21 residues. Per the germline V gene, CDR1 is MNHEY and CDR2 is SMNVEV (reference sequence). Unmatched junction bases numbered 18, after V lost 5 bases and J lost 1 base. This CDR3 reads CASSAYRTSGSSLRCTDTQYF. The CDR3 DNA follows: TGTGCCAGCAGTGCCTACCGGACTAGCGGGAGTTCCCTGCGTTGCACAGATACGCAGTATTTT.

The V and J genes are TRBV4-1 and TRBJ2-3, with TRBD1 as a possible D gene (5 bases). V lost 1 base and J 2 bases, leaving 13 bases between the germline ends. Germline CDR1 MGHRA, CDR2 YSYEKL. The CDR3 has 16 residues. CDR3: CASSQGVLGATDTQYF. The CDR3 nucleotides are TGCGCCAGCAGCCAAGGGGTTTTAGGGGCCACAGATACGCAGTATTTT.

The chain couples TRBV30 to TRBJ2-7, with 9 bases aligning to TRBD1. Germline V lookup: CDR1 GTSNPN, CDR2 SVGIG (reference sequence). The CDR3 has 14 residues. V lost 3 bases to trimming and J lost 2 bases; unmatched junction nucleotides: 5. CDR3 bases: TGTGCCTGGAGCCCTTACAGGGGGCCCTACGAGCAGTACTTC. Protein sequence: CAWSPYRGPYEQYF.

The chain combines TRBV9 with TRBJ2-3, with D uncertain. Germline CDR1 SGDLS, CDR2 YYNGEE. The CDR3 has 13 amino acids. Trimming stripped 3 bases from V and 5 bases from J, with 10 bases between. The CDR3 protein is CASSAPVGDTQYF. The CDR3 nucleotides read TGTGCCAGCAGCGCACCCGTCGGAGATACGCAGTATTTT.

J is TRBJ1-1 and V is TRBV28, with TRBD1 identical over 7 bases. Germline V gene lookup returns CDR1 MDHEN and CDR2 SYDVKM. V shed 8 bases and J 4 bases; nucleotides not matched to a gene: 13. The length of the CDR3 is 15 residues. The CDR3 sequence is CASEIRTGCGTEAFF. CDR3 bases: TGTGCCAGCGAGATAAGGACAGGCTGTGGCACTGAAGCTTTCTTT.

The chain links TRBV14 to TRBJ2-7, with 9 bases fitting TRBD1. Germline V gene data show CDR1 as SGHDN and CDR2 as FVKESK. Germline trimming cut 4 bases from V and 4 bases from J; bases unmatched to any gene: 2. This CDR3 comprises 13 residues. The CDR3 protein is CASSRGQGYEQYF. CDR3 DNA sequence: TGTGCCAGCAGCCGGGGACAGGGTTACGAGCAGTACTTC.